This TCR beta chain was sequenced in a study of CD8 T cells in Susac syndrome. CD8+ and CD4+ T cells circulating in blood were sequenced for TCR beta. The CD8+ and CD4+ T cells were negatively isolated, with the TEMRA cells enriched by FACS. This clonotype has only a few counts. An input of about 0.45 to 1 ug of RNA was subjected to reverse transcription using random hexamers. Across 54 Vbeta and 13 Jbeta, TCR beta CDR3 was amplified with immunoSEQ multiplex PCR. TCRdb processed the immunoSEQ multiplex PCR reads anew with MiXCR; each CDR3 protein has one entry. This sample carries roughly 130,000 distinct CDR3 sequences, about 95% of them seen once, and the ten largest clones take around 0.12%. The CDR3 consists of 13 residues. Trimming took 4 bases from V and 2 from J, leaving 5 bases between them. Germline V gene sequence: CDR1 MNHEY, CDR2 SVGEGT.

The chain uses TRBV6-2 or TRBV6-3 and TRBJ2-2; no firm D call. The sequence came from a human donor with multiple sclerosis. The specimen was CD4+ T cells from PBMCs. CDR3 in amino acids: CASSSPNTGELFF. The CDR3 coding sequence is TGTGCCAGCAGTTCCCCCAACACCGGGGAGCTGTTTTTT.